The sequence of this TCR beta chain was determined in a study of cytomegalovirus exposure and HLA in healthy donors. Study-wide results and limits: Overall, approximately 150 TCR beta chains were annotated as cytomegalovirus-associated.

Germline V CDR1 and CDR2: SGDLS, YYNGEE. V dropped 1 base and J dropped 6 bases, with 6 bases sitting between them. This CDR3 is built from 12 residues. On this clone itself: The antigen remains undetermined.

Measured with immunoSEQ multiplex PCR; TCRdb has only the in-frame clones, and not every one. The repertoire consists of 55,000 to 85,000 clones, with over 90% occurring once and the leading ten covering approximately 1%. This TCR derives from a woman aged 18-29 years in good health and CMV-seronegative. Material for sequencing was PBMCs. V and J are TRBV9 and TRBJ2-3; no definite D call. The CDR3 reads CASSVTEDTQYF. The DNA of the CDR3 is TGTGCCAGCAGCGTAACAGAGGATACGCAGTATTTT.